The source of this T cell receptor (beta chain) is a study of OX40 agonist ivuxolimab in advanced cancers. The wider study: The patients received ivuxolimab by intravenous route every 2 weeks at 0.01 to 10 mg/kg. Findings and caveats of the study: Both blood CD4+ and CD8+ T cells showed clonal growth by week 6 at 0.1 to 3.0 mg/kg. The study did not work out the antigen specificity of the expanded peripheral T cells.

Concerning this clone: The antigen is unknown.

The V gene's germline CDR1 is SQVTM and CDR2 ANQGSEA. The V end was cut by 6 bases, the J end by 0 bases, with 9 bases between. CDR3 length: 13 residues. Profiling relied on immunoSEQ multiplex PCR, and the TCRdb table lists in-frame clones only, not all of them. The sample lists about 41,000 clones, around 87% seen once, with roughly 3.4% in the top ten. The V gene is TRBV29-1, the J gene TRBJ2-1; D is uncertain. The sequencing here drew on CD4+ or CD8+ T cells sorted from blood, taken in a trial of the OX40 agonist ivuxolimab. This receptor was obtained from an adult with an advanced solid tumor such as melanoma, head and neck, liver or kidney cancer. The CDR3 region is CSVDGRSYNEQFF. The CDR3 coding sequence is TGCAGCGTGGACGGACGCTCCTACAATGAGCAGTTCTTC.